The T cell receptor (beta chain) under discussion was sequenced for a study of Ad26.COV2.S vaccination and SARS-CoV-2 variants. Described treatment: some 20 received Ad26.COV2.S at low or high dose, single or two shots; 5 received placebo; per-sample allocation not given. Sampling was performed 63 days after the first vaccine or placebo injection. The individual, an adult aged 18-55 years, was a donor in Boston. What was given as vaccine was an Ad26 vector encoding Wuhan-strain SARS-CoV-2 spike. Libraries were prepared by immunoSEQ multiplex PCR; TCRdb keeps only in-frame clonotypes and omits some of them. Of roughly 510,000 clones listed, around 90% are singletons. The CDR3 is 13 amino acids. V lost 3 bases and J lost 0, with 5 bases in between. From germline, CDR1 is SGHTA and CDR2 FQGTGA.

This rearrangement joins TRBV7-3 to TRBJ1-1; no firm D call. The clonotype was recovered from a person between 18 and 59 years old who received the Ad26.COV2.S COVID-19 vaccine or a placebo. The sequencing here drew on peripheral blood, taken in a trial of Ad26.COV2.S vaccine versus placebo. The CDR3 spells CASSLNVNTEAFF. The DNA of the CDR3 is TGTGCCAGCAGCTTGAACGTGAACACTGAAGCTTTCTTT.